This record covers a single T cell receptor beta chain. The sample originates from a study of blood T cells in healthy people across ages. A J-beta primer mix and a sample-barcoded 5' primer were used in a second PCR of roughly 6 to 11 cycles. MiXCR, applied by TCRdb to the 5' RACE reads, yields one record per CDR3 protein. Of about 780,000 distinct CDR3 sequences listed, around 45% are singletons. V lost 5 bases, J lost 0 bases, and 17 bases lay in between. Germline CDR1 reads SEHNR; CDR2 reads FQNEAQ (reference sequence). This CDR3 comprises 17 residues. This receptor was identified in a man older than 75 in good health. The chain recombines TRBV7-9 with TRBJ1-3; D may be TRBD1 (6 bases). Specimen: blood. DNA of the CDR3: TGTGCCAGCAGCCCTGGGGGGCGGGCAAGCTCTGGAAACACCATATATTTT. Its protein is CASSPGGRASSGNTIYF. The whole variable domain, filled in from reference TRBV7-9 and TRBJ1-3, reads DTGVSQNPRHKITKRGQNVTFRCDPISEHNRLYWYRQTLGQGPEFLTYFQNEAQLEKSRLLSDRFSAERPKGSFSTLEIQRTEQGDSAMYLCASSPGGRASSGNTIYFGEGSWLTVV.